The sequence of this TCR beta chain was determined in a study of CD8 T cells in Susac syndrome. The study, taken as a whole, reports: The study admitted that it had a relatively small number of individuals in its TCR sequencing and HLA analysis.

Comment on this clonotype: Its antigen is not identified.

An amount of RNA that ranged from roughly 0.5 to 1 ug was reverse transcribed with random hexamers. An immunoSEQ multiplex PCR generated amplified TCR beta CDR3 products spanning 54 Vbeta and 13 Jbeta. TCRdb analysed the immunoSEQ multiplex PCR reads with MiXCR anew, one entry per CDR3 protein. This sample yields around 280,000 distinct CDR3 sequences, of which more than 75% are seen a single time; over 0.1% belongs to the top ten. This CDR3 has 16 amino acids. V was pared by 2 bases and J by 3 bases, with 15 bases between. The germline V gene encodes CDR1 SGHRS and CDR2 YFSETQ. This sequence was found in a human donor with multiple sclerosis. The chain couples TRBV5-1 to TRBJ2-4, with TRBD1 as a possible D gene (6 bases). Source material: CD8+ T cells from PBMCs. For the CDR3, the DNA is TGCGCCAGCAGCTTCTTACAGGGAGTAGGCAAAAACATTCAGTACTTC. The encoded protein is CASSFLQGVGKNIQYF.